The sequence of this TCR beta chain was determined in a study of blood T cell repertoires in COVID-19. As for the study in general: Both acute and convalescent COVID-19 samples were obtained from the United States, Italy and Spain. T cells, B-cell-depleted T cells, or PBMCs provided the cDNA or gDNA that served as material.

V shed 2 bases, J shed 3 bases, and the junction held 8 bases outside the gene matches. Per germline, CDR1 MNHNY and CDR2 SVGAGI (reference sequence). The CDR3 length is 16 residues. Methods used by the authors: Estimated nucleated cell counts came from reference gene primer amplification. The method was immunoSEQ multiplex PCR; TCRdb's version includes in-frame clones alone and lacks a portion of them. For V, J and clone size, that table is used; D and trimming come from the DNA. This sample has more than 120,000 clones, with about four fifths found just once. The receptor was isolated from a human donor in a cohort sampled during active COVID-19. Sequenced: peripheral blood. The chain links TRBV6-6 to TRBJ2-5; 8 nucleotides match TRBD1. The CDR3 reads CASSYPPRGLEETQYF. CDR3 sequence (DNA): TGTGCCAGCAGTTACCCCCCCAGGGGGCTGGAAGAGACCCAGTACTTC.